Listed here are 15 T cell receptor beta chains from one sample, sequenced in a study of cytomegalovirus exposure and HLA in healthy donors. Primers: 60 Vbeta forward and 13 Jbeta reverse. Sequenced by immunoSEQ multiplex PCR; TCRdb stores in-frame clones only, minus some. Among about 160,000 clones listed, 79% were seen once. Sequences were obtained from PBMCs. The receptor set was obtained from a middle-aged man in good health and CMV-seronegative.

The genes are TRBV5-1 and TRBJ2-7; 7 bases line up with TRBD2. Trimming took 0 bases from V and 3 from J; bases not matched to a gene: 6. CDR3 length: 15 amino acids. Germline CDR1 and CDR2: SGHRS and YFSETQ. The CDR3 region has the DNA TGCGCCAGCAGCTTGGGTGCGGGAGCCGGCTACGAGCAGTACTTC. The encoded protein is CASSLGAGAGYEQYF.

V and J are TRBV29-1 and TRBJ2-1; D gene unclear. The length of the CDR3 is 11 residues. Germline loops: CDR1 SQVTM, CDR2 ANQGSEA. The germline V and J ends were trimmed by 1 base and 8 bases, with 6 bases remaining between them. CDR3 coding DNA: TGCAGCGTTGAAGCTACGTATGAGCAGTTCTTC. Protein sequence: CSVEATYEQFF.

The V call is TRBV5-1, the J call TRBJ1-4; D gene unclear. CDR3 length equals 15 residues. V was pared by 0 bases and J by 5 bases, with 11 bases between. CDR1 and CDR2 from the germline V gene are SGHRS and YFSETQ. CDR3 nucleotides: TGCGCCAGCAGCTTGGGATCCAGTTCAAATGAAAAACTGTTTTTT. It translates to CASSLGSSSNEKLFF.

V is TRBV5-5 and J is TRBJ2-5, with 10 nucleotides matching TRBD1. Unmatched junction bases numbered 7, after V lost 0 bases and J lost 5 bases. Germline V gene lookup returns CDR1 SGHKS and CDR2 YYEKEE (reference sequence). This CDR3 contains 16 residues. DNA of the CDR3: TGTGCCAGCAGCTTGGCTGTGACAGGGGGCCAGGAGACCCAGTACTTC. It is translated as CASSLAVTGGQETQYF.

The chain joins TRBV19 to TRBJ2-5; tentatively, D is TRBD1 (5 bases). CDR3 length: 15 residues. V was cut by 8 bases and J by 0 bases, with 16 bases left in between. The germline V gene encodes CDR1 LNHDA and CDR2 SQIVND (reference sequence). The CDR3 bases are TGTGCCAGTGGTAGCAGGGAAATGTACCAAGAGACCCAGTACTTC. Residues: CASGSREMYQETQYF.

The CDR3: CASYRGRNTGELFF. The DNA of the CDR3 is TGTGCCAGCTACAGGGGGCGGAACACCGGGGAGCTGTTTTTT. The chain employs TRBV6-5 and TRBJ2-2; 9 bases fit TRBD1. The germline gives CDR1 MNHEY, CDR2 SVGAGI. Trimming at V came to 8 bases and at J to 1 base, leaving 2 bases not matched to a gene. This CDR3 has 14 residues.

The rearrangement joins TRBV4-2 to TRBJ2-3; 8 bases fit TRBD2. Trimming cost V 0 bases and J 0 bases; bases outside gene matches: 20. The germline gives CDR1 LGHNA, CDR2 YNFKEQ. The CDR3 extends over 22 amino acids. The CDR3 nucleotides are TGTGCCAGCAGCCAAGATCCCCTGGGGGCCGGCGCGGGAGGAACTAGCACAGATACGCAGTATTTT. Translated: CASSQDPLGAGAGGTSTDTQYF.

This chain links TRBV15 with TRBJ2-5; 7 bases line up with TRBD1. Germline CDR1 is LNHNV and CDR2 is YYDKDF (reference sequence). V trimming: 1 base; J trimming: 3 bases; junction bases outside the gene matches: 5. CDR3 length: 15 residues. In DNA, the CDR3 is TGTGCCACCAGCAGAGGAACCGGGACAGAAGAGACCCAGTACTTC. The encoded protein is CATSRGTGTEETQYF.

V and J are TRBV10-1 and TRBJ1-5; D is perhaps TRBD1 (6 bases). Germline V gene lookup returns CDR1 WNHNN and CDR2 SYGVQD (reference sequence). V lost 10 bases, J lost 7 bases, and 20 bases lay in between. The CDR3 runs to 14 residues. CDR3 nucleotide sequence: TGCGCCACCGATCACCGGGACACGGGGCAGCCCCAGCATTTT. Translating it yields CATDHRDTGQPQHF.

The DNA for the CDR3 is TGTGCCAGCAGTGCCGGGACAGGGAAAGAAAAACTGTTTTTT. Amino acid sequence: CASSAGTGKEKLFF. The chain carries TRBV6-1 and TRBJ1-4, with 9 bases lining up with TRBD1. The CDR3 is 14 residues long. Unmatched junction bases numbered 5, after V lost 4 bases and J lost 8 bases. Germline CDR1 MNHNS, CDR2 SASEGT.

The chain has TRBV6-1 and TRBJ2-7, with a possible D match to TRBD1 (5 bases). The CDR3 spans 11 residues. Germline lookup yields CDR1 MNHNS and CDR2 SASEGT. V was pared by 5 bases and J by 7 bases, with 9 bases between. CDR3 nucleotides: TGTGCCAGCAGTTACAGGTTGGAGCAGTACTTC. It is translated as CASSYRLEQYF.

This rearrangement joins TRBV5-1 to TRBJ2-2, with 14 bases matching TRBD2. The CDR3 contains 19 residues. The ends lost 3 bases at V and 1 base at J; junction bases unmatched: 8. Germline values: CDR1 SGHRS, CDR2 YFSETQ. CDR3 region: CASSSGTSGGWVNTGELFF. Here the CDR3 DNA reads TGCGCCAGCAGCTCCGGGACTAGCGGGGGTTGGGTGAACACCGGGGAGCTGTTTTTT.

V gene TRBV5-1 combines with J gene TRBJ1-2; TRBD1 matches 9 bases. CDR1 SGHRS and CDR2 YFSETQ come from the germline V gene. Losses at the gene ends were 4 bases for V and 8 bases for J; bases not matched to a gene: 9. This CDR3 has 14 amino acids. CDR3 loop: CASSAGQGRDGYTF. For the CDR3, the DNA is TGCGCCAGCAGCGCCGGACAGGGGCGGGACGGCTACACCTTC. The whole variable domain, filled in from reference TRBV5-1 and TRBJ1-2, reads KAGVTQTPRYLIKTRGQQVTLSCSPISGHRSVSWYQQTPGQGLQFLFEYFSETQRNKGNFPGRFSGRQFSNSRSEMNVSTLELGDSALYLCASSAGQGRDGYTFGSGTRLTVV.

This chain's CDR3 is CASSVLSGGPNEQFF. CDR3 nucleotides: TGTGCCAGCAGCGTCTTATCGGGAGGGCCCAATGAGCAGTTCTTC. The chain joins TRBV5-8 to TRBJ2-1; 8 bases agree with TRBD2. The J segment lost 6 bases and the V segment lost 4 bases, leaving 9 bases of the junction unmatched. Germline lookup yields CDR1 SGHTS and CDR2 YDEGEE. This CDR3 is built from 15 residues.

The chain joins TRBV6-6 to TRBJ1-4, with 8 bases that match TRBD1. Germline CDR1 is MNHNY and CDR2 is SVGAGI (reference sequence). The CDR3 is 15 residues long. V was pared by 6 bases and J by 8 bases, with 11 bases of the junction left unmatched. The CDR3 reads CASSRGQGAGEKLFF. CDR3 sequence (DNA): TGTGCCAGCAGCCGAGGCCAGGGGGCTGGAGAAAAACTGTTTTTT.